The T cell receptor beta chain under discussion was sequenced for a study of metastatic and nonmetastatic thyroid tumors. About the research overall: From malignant and benign thyroid patients, repertoires in blood and in tumor or nodule tissue were compared.

By share of the sample, this clone is medium-sized. Its specificity is unknown. Until they underwent thyroid surgery, no patient had received any treatment. Study outcomes and limitations: Benign nodules were reported to have significantly lower TCR beta diversity than malignant thyroid tumors, in blood and tumor.

V shed 0 bases and J shed 8 bases, with 13 bases lying between them. Germline V gene lookup returns CDR1 MNHEY and CDR2 SVGEGT. The CDR3 loop spans 14 amino acids. Through MiXCR, TCRdb re-clonotyped the PCR reads. The sample includes roughly 18,000 clones, 29% of them seen just once. The sequence was collected from a female donor with papillary thyroid cancer or a benign thyroid nodule (not recorded which). Some clones in this sample may be carry-over from other donors' samples. Sequencing input: tumor tissue. The V call is TRBV6-2 or TRBV6-3, the J call TRBJ1-2; tentatively, D is TRBD1 (5 bases). As DNA, the CDR3 is TGTGCCAGCAGTTACTCGGGGACTTCGCAAGGCTACACCTTC. This codes for CASSYSGTSQGYTF.